A single sample gave rise to the 20 T cell receptor beta chains below, sequenced in a study of Ad26.COV2.S vaccination and SARS-CoV-2 variants. The sample's treatment: around 19 received Ad26.COV2.S at low or high dose, single or two shots; about 5 received placebo; per-sample allocation not given. It was on day 63 after the first vaccine or placebo injection that samples were taken. Only in-frame clones appear in the TCRdb table, and some are missing; sequencing was by immunoSEQ multiplex PCR. Among roughly 400,000 clones, roughly 88% were seen once, and the ten largest hold about 4.4%. The sequencing here drew on peripheral blood, taken in a trial of Ad26.COV2.S vaccine versus placebo. The receptors were sampled from a person between 18 and 60 years old who received the Ad26.COV2.S COVID-19 vaccine or a placebo.

The V gene is TRBV19, the J gene TRBJ2-7; unclear D gene. CDR3 length: 12 amino acids. The germline gives CDR1 LNHDA, CDR2 SQIVND (reference sequence). The V and J ends lost 6 bases and 5 bases respectively, with 11 bases between them. The CDR3 coding sequence is TGTGCCAGTAGAGACGCGGCCCACGAGCAGTACTTC. Amino acid sequence: CASRDAAHEQYF.

V gene TRBV28 combines with J gene TRBJ1-5; D ambiguous. Trimming shortened V by 6 bases and J by 4 bases, and 19 bases separated the two germline ends. From germline, CDR1 is MDHEN and CDR2 SYDVKM. This CDR3 contains 16 residues. For the CDR3, the DNA is TGTGCCAGCAGCCCCCACCGGGGTCCGGGAAATCAGCCCCAGCATTTT. Amino acid sequence: CASSPHRGPGNQPQHF.

This sequence joins TRBV10-3 and TRBJ2-7; no clear D. The CDR3 extends over 15 amino acids. Germline CDR1 and CDR2: ENHRY and SYGVKD. With 0 bases removed from V and 6 bases from J, the gap between germline ends came to 15 bases. CDR3 DNA: TGTGCCATCAGTGAGTCTCGGCGGAAAGGTGGCGAGCAGTACTTC. Translated, it gives CAISESRRKGGEQYF.

This chain connects TRBV6-4 to TRBJ2-3; the match to TRBD1 covers 9 bases. V lost 5 bases to trimming and J lost 4 bases; unmatched junction nucleotides: 4. CDR3 length equals 14 residues. CDR1 MRHNA and CDR2 SNTAGT come from the germline V gene. In DNA, the CDR3 is TGTGCCAGCAGTTACAGGGGGCGTGCAGATACGCAGTATTTT. This translates into CASSYRGRADTQYF.

J is TRBJ1-1 and V is TRBV7-3, with a tentative D call TRBD1 (5 bases). CDR3 size: 14 residues. Between the trimmed V and J ends, which lost 4 bases and 4 bases, there was a span of 13 bases. Germline CDR1 SGHTA, CDR2 FQGTGA. The CDR3 bases are TGTGCCAGCAGCTCAATCGGGGGTCCCACTGAAGCTTTCTTT. Its protein product is CASSSIGGPTEAFF. The entire variable domain, with the rest obtained from reference TRBV7-3 and TRBJ1-1, is as follows: GAGVSQTPSNKVTEKGKYVELRCDPISGHTALYWYRQSLGQGPEFLIYFQGTGAADDSGLPNDRFFAVRPEGSVSTLKIQRTERGDSAVYLCASSSIGGPTEAFFGQGTRLTVV.

V gene TRBV10-3 combines with J gene TRBJ2-5; 8 bases align to TRBD1. V dropped 0 bases and J dropped 5; count of bases not matched to a gene: 5. The CDR3 length is 15 residues. The germline V gene encodes CDR1 ENHRY and CDR2 SYGVKD. CDR3 sequence (DNA): TGTGCCATCAGTGAGTCAAGGACAGGGTCGGAGACCCAGTACTTC. It specifies CAISESRTGSETQYF.

This clone occurred once. The rearrangement uses TRBV2 and TRBJ2-7, with TRBD1 matching 11 bases. The CDR3 has 17 amino acids. CDR1 and CDR2 from the germline V gene are SNHLY and FYNNEI. V trimming: 0 bases; J trimming: 6 bases; junction bases outside the gene matches: 10. CDR3 coding DNA: TGTGCCAGCAGTGAAGCGCTTATAGGACAGGGGGCCTCCGAGCAGTACTTC. Protein: CASSEALIGQGASEQYF.

The chain combines TRBV28 with TRBJ1-2, with 7 bases fitting TRBD1. This CDR3 region has 17 residues. Germline V CDR1 and CDR2: MDHEN, SYDVKM. After removal of 6 bases from V and 5 bases from J, the junction contained 18 bases not matched to a gene. CDR3 DNA sequence: TGTGCCAGCAGCAACCAAGTGAGGGACAGTTCAGGTTATGGCTACACCTTC. Translation: CASSNQVRDSSGYGYTF.

This sequence joins TRBV9 and TRBJ2-7, with D unclear. The CDR3 loop spans 14 amino acids. Germline values: CDR1 SGDLS, CDR2 YYNGEE. Trimming left V 5 bases short and J 6 bases short, with 18 bases between. CDR3 sequence: CASSATLGLSEQYF. CDR3 DNA: TGTGCCAGCAGTGCCACGTTGGGGTTGAGCGAGCAGTACTTC.

Turning to this clone: Within the sample, other DNA sequences also encode this same CDR3. V usage is TRBV7-9 and J usage is TRBJ2-7; 11 nucleotides line up with TRBD2. The V gene end was trimmed by 4 bases and the J gene end by 0 bases; junction bases not matched to a gene: 2. The V gene's germline CDR1 is SEHNR and CDR2 FQNEAQ (reference sequence). The length of the CDR3 is 15 residues. The CDR3: CASSSTSGSSYEQYF. Written as DNA, the CDR3 is TGTGCCAGCAGCTCTACTAGCGGGAGCTCCTACGAGCAGTACTTC.

The table lists this clone with a few counts. The chain couples TRBV28 to TRBJ2-2; possibly TRBD1 or TRBD2 for D (5 bases each). Germline CDR1 MDHEN, CDR2 SYDVKM. There are 13 residues in the CDR3. V was shortened by 3 bases and J by 9 bases, with 11 bases between the two germline ends. The CDR3 protein is CASSLGRSRELFF. The CDR3, as DNA: TGTGCCAGCAGTTTGGGACGGTCCCGGGAGCTGTTTTTT.

The chain links TRBV5-1 to TRBJ2-3, with a weak D call TRBD2 (6 bases). V dropped 1 base and J dropped 1 base, with 10 bases sitting between them. This CDR3 is built from 15 residues. In germline, CDR1 is SGHRS, CDR2 YFSETQ. CDR3 bases: TGCGCCAGCAGCTTGAGGGCTAGCGGCACAGATACGCAGTATTTT. This codes for CASSLRASGTDTQYF.

The genes are TRBV15 and TRBJ2-1; 9 positions agree with TRBD2. This CDR3 comprises 20 residues. The junction had 22 bases not matched to a gene; V was cut back by 1 base and J by 9 bases. In germline, CDR1 is LNHNV, CDR2 YYDKDF (reference sequence). The CDR3 loop reads CATSRVDSALSGGRAGEQFF. DNA of the CDR3: TGTGCCACCAGCAGAGTGGACAGCGCCCTTTCGGGCGGGAGGGCCGGTGAGCAGTTCTTC.

This clone appeared a single time. This chain connects TRBV7-6 to TRBJ2-2; TRBD2 agrees at 14 bases. The CDR3 runs 21 residues. Looked up from germline, CDR1 is SGHVS and CDR2 is FNYEAQ. Germline trimming cut 4 bases from V and 0 bases from J; bases unmatched to any gene: 13. The CDR3 DNA is TGTGCCAGCAGCTATCCCGGGACTAGCGGGAGAGGACCTCCGAACACCGGGGAGCTGTTTTTT. It is translated as CASSYPGTSGRGPPNTGELFF.

The gene calls are TRBV11-2 and TRBJ2-5; D may match TRBD1 or TRBD2 (5 bases each). In germline, CDR1 is SGHAT, CDR2 FQNNGV. The CDR3 sequence is 16 residues long. Trimming pared 5 bases from V and 3 bases from J, leaving 19 bases between. CDR3 loop: CASSIGASGEKETQYF. The CDR3 DNA is TGTGCCAGCAGCATAGGGGCCAGTGGGGAGAAAGAGACCCAGTACTTC.

The CDR3 reads CASSIGQGFSHEQYF. The CDR3 DNA reads as TGCGCCAGCAGCATCGGACAGGGATTCTCTCACGAGCAGTACTTC. The rearrangement joins TRBV5-1 to TRBJ2-7; 8 bases agree with TRBD1. Trimming at V came to 4 bases and at J to 5 bases, leaving 11 bases not matched to a gene. Germline values: CDR1 SGHRS, CDR2 YFSETQ. The CDR3 runs 15 residues.

V is TRBV5-4 and J is TRBJ2-1; 11 bases map to TRBD1. Germline V lookup: CDR1 SGHNT, CDR2 YYREEE (reference sequence). The ends lost 5 bases at V and 8 bases at J; junction bases unmatched: 9. The CDR3 runs to 15 residues. CDR3 loop: CASSVPGTGGYEQFF. The CDR3 DNA reads as TGTGCCAGCAGTGTACCCGGGACAGGGGGGTATGAGCAGTTCTTC.

The gene calls are TRBV7-9 and TRBJ2-1, with D perhaps being TRBD1 or TRBD2 (5 bases each). Germline CDR1 SEHNR, CDR2 FQNEAQ (reference sequence). This CDR3 contains 17 residues. The V end lost 7 bases, the J end lost 1 base, and 20 bases lay between the germline ends. The CDR3 nucleotides are TGTGCCAGCACCCCTTCCGAAGGGACCCTTTCCTACAATGAGCAGTTCTTC. This sequence encodes CASTPSEGTLSYNEQFF.

The chain uses TRBV7-9 and TRBJ2-7; maybe TRBD2 (6 bases). Germline CDR1 and CDR2: SEHNR and FQNEAQ (reference sequence). The CDR3 loop spans 16 amino acids. The V end was cut by 4 bases, the J end by 3 bases, with 19 bases between. The CDR3 sequence is CASSSTRGKGIYEQYF. CDR3 DNA: TGTGCCAGCAGCTCGACACGGGGGAAGGGGATCTACGAGCAGTACTTC. Full variable domain (missing parts from reference TRBV7-9 and TRBJ2-7): DTGVSQNPRHKITKRGQNVTFRCDPISEHNRLYWYRQTLGQGPEFLTYFQNEAQLEKSRLLSDRFSAERPKGSFSTLEIQRTEQGDSAMYLCASSSTRGKGIYEQYFGPGTRLTVT.

This chain connects TRBV29-1 to TRBJ1-4; tentatively, D is TRBD1 (5 bases). Trimming removed 4 bases at V and 8 bases at J, with 11 bases between. The CDR3 extends over 12 amino acids. Germline V lookup: CDR1 SQVTM, CDR2 ANQGSEA. CDR3 amino acids: CSVVAGREKLFF. Written as DNA, the CDR3 is TGCAGCGTTGTGGCAGGGAGAGAAAAACTGTTTTTT.